The source of this T cell receptor (beta chain) is a study of Ad26.COV2.S vaccination and SARS-CoV-2 variants. The table came from immunoSEQ multiplex PCR; TCRdb's copy has only in-frame clones and leaves some out. The table has 300,000 to 400,000 clones, 88% seen once. The CDR3 is 12 residues long. The germline CDR1 and CDR2 sequences are MDHEN and SYDVKM. Deletions cut 7 bases from V and 6 bases from J, with 12 bases between. Treatment of the sample: approximately 18 received Ad26.COV2.S at low or high dose, single or two shots; 5 received placebo; per-sample allocation not given. The samples were gathered on day 63 after the first injection of vaccine or placebo.

The V gene is TRBV28, the J gene TRBJ1-1; possibly TRBD1 for D (5 bases). Sequenced here: peripheral blood, sampled in a trial of Ad26.COV2.S vaccine versus placebo. This sequence was found in a person aged 18-60 years who received the Ad26.COV2.S COVID-19 vaccine or a placebo. As DNA, the CDR3 is TGTGCCAGCACCCGAGACAGCCCTGAAGCTTTCTTT. It specifies CASTRDSPEAFF.